A selection of T cell receptor beta chains follows, all from one sample in a study of blood T cell repertoires in COVID-19. Clones were read by immunoSEQ multiplex PCR, and TCRdb kept only the in-frame ones, dropping some. The profile covers approximately 290,000 clones, with roughly 84% appearing a single time and approximately 14% taken by the ten largest. The sample comprised peripheral blood. These receptors were obtained from a person between 65 and 79 years old with COVID-19, enrolled during active disease. CDR3s include the opening cysteine and the closing phenylalanine or tryptophan. A D gene is named only where the DNA matches it firmly. Clone size is not always given. Where it is, it says once, few, many or a class for expanded clones.

cdr3_length | clone_size | j_call | d_call | v_call | cdr3_nt | cdr3_aa
15 | NA | TRBJ1-2 | NA | TRBV20-1 | TGCAGTGCTAGTGATGTCTTCAGGGTTGACTATGGCTACACCTTC | CSASDVFRVDYGYTF
12 | few | TRBJ1-2 | NA | TRBV28 | TGTGCCAGCAGTTCAGGGAACTATGGCTACACCTTC | CASSSGNYGYTF
16 | NA | TRBJ2-1 | NA | TRBV7-9 | TGTGCCAGCAGCTTAGCGGGAGGCCTCTCCTACAATGAGCAGTTCTTC | CASSLAGGLSYNEQFF
15 | once | TRBJ2-1 | NA | TRBV19 | TGTGCCAGTAGAACGACAGTGAGCTCCTACAATGAGCAGTTCTTC | CASRTTVSSYNEQFF
16 | NA | TRBJ2-1 | TRBD1 | TRBV14 | TGTGCCAGCAGCCATCCGGGACAGGGGGGTTACAATGAGCAGTTCTTC | CASSHPGQGGYNEQFF
13 | NA | TRBJ2-1 | TRBD1 | TRBV10-3 | TGTGCCATCACAGGGGGTCCCTACAATGAGCAGTTCTTC | CAITGGPYNEQFF
13 | NA | TRBJ2-5 | NA | TRBV11-3 | TGTGCCAGCAGCTTAAACGGGAAAGAGACCCAGTACTTC | CASSLNGKETQYF
14 | NA | TRBJ2-7 | NA | TRBV19 | TGTGCCAGTAGCGGACAGAAGTCCTCCTACGAGCAGTACTTC | CASSGQKSSYEQYF
16 | NA | TRBJ2-1 | TRBD1 | TRBV18 | TGTGCCAGCTCACCACCTGTACAGGGGTTGTACAATGAGCAGTTCTTC | CASSPPVQGLYNEQFF
15 | NA | TRBJ1-3 | TRBD1 | TRBV5-1 | TGCGCCAGCAGCTTGGCCGGGACAGAAGGAAACACCATATATTTT | CASSLAGTEGNTIYF
14 | NA | TRBJ1-6 | NA | TRBV7-9 | TGTGCCAGCAGCTTGGACATCGGGTATTCACCCCTCCACTTT | CASSLDIGYSPLHF
17 | NA | TRBJ2-7 | TRBD2 | TRBV2 | TGTGCCAGCAGTGGAGCTAGCGGGGGCGACTCCTCCTACGAGCAGTACTTC | CASSGASGGDSSYEQYF
15 | NA | TRBJ1-5 | TRBD1 | TRBV27 | TGTGCCAGCAGTTTACTCGGGACAGGGAATCAGCCCCAGCATTTT | CASSLLGTGNQPQHF
15 | NA | TRBJ2-3 | TRBD1 | TRBV7-2 | TGTGCCAGCAGCCTGGACAGGGGCACCACAGATACGCAGTATTTT | CASSLDRGTTDTQYF
14 | NA | TRBJ2-5 | NA | TRBV9 | TGTGCCAGCAGCGTTGGGACACACGTAGAGACCCAGTACTTC | CASSVGTHVETQYF
14 | once | TRBJ2-1 | NA | TRBV5-6 | TGTGCCAGCAGCTCCGGACAGTTTTACAATGAGCAGTTCTTC | CASSSGQFYNEQFF
14 | NA | TRBJ1-5 | NA | TRBV30 | TGTGCCTGGAGAGTAGGGGCGGGAAATCAGCCCCAGCATTTT | CAWRVGAGNQPQHF
12 | NA | TRBJ1-3 | TRBD1 | TRBV6-5 | TGTGCCAGCAAAACAGGGGAGCACACCATATATTTT | CASKTGEHTIYF
15 | NA | TRBJ1-2 | NA | TRBV5-4 | TGTGCCAGCAGCTTGGTCACGGGGGGAAAGGATGGCTACACCTTC | CASSLVTGGKDGYTF
15 | NA | TRBJ2-3 | NA | TRBV9 | TGTGCCAGCAGCCCCCGGGACTTCAACACAGATACGCAGTATTTT | CASSPRDFNTDTQYF
14 | NA | TRBJ2-3 | NA | TRBV5-1 | TGCGCCAGCAGCGTACAGGGGGGGACAGATACGCAGTATTTT | CASSVQGGTDTQYF
13 | NA | TRBJ2-3 | NA | TRBV12-3/TRBV12-4 | TGTGTCAGCAGGAGGGGGAGCACAGATACGCAGTATTTT | CVSRRGSTDTQYF
15 | NA | TRBJ2-2 | TRBD1 | TRBV5-1 | TGCGCCAGCAGCTTCACAGGGGTTTCCACCGGGGAGCTGTTTTTT | CASSFTGVSTGELFF
16 | NA | TRBJ2-3 | TRBD2 | TRBV23-1 | TGCGCCAGCAGGCAACTCAAGCGGGATAGCACAGATACGCAGTATTTT | CASRQLKRDSTDTQYF
16 | NA | TRBJ2-2 | TRBD1 | TRBV19 | TGTGCCAGTAGACCCGGGACAGGGACGAACACCGGGGAGCTGTTTTTT | CASRPGTGTNTGELFF
15 | NA | TRBJ2-5 | NA | TRBV5-1 | TGCGCCAGCAGCTCCGACGGTGTTGCGGCAGAGACCCAGTACTTC | CASSSDGVAAETQYF
16 | NA | TRBJ1-4 | TRBD1 | TRBV15 | TGTGCCACCAGCAGTCTACAGGGGAACGGTGGGGAAAAACTGTTTTTT | CATSSLQGNGGEKLFF
15 | NA | TRBJ2-3 | NA | TRBV7-9 | TGTGCCAGCAGCTTAGAACAGGACCTCACAGATACGCAGTATTTT | CASSLEQDLTDTQYF
14 | NA | TRBJ2-3 | TRBD1 | TRBV10-1 | TGCGCCATCACGACAGGGGGCGCAACAGATACGCAGTATTTT | CAITTGGATDTQYF
16 | once | TRBJ1-1 | NA | TRBV7-9 | TGTGCCAGCAGCTTAGGGGGGCTTGGGAGGAACACTGAAGCTTTCTTT | CASSLGGLGRNTEAFF
15 | NA | TRBJ2-2 | NA | TRBV10-3 | TGTGCCATCAGTTTTGGGACATCAAACACCGGGGAGCTGTTTTTT | CAISFGTSNTGELFF
13 | NA | TRBJ2-7 | TRBD1 | TRBV2 | TGTGCCAGCAGTCGGGGACAGGGCTACGAGCAGTACTTC | CASSRGQGYEQYF
14 | NA | TRBJ2-1 | TRBD1 | TRBV7-9 | TGTGCCAGCAGCATAAGGCAGGGGGTCGATGAGCAGTTCTTC | CASSIRQGVDEQFF
15 | NA | TRBJ1-2 | NA | TRBV16 | TGTGCCAGCAGCTACATCGACAGGCTGATGTATGGCTACACCTTC | CASSYIDRLMYGYTF
14 | NA | TRBJ2-7 | TRBD1 | TRBV7-2 | TGTGCCAGCAGCCCTGGACAGGGGGCGGGCGAGCAGTACTTC | CASSPGQGAGEQYF
17 | few | TRBJ1-1 | TRBD1 | TRBV19 | TGTGCCAGTAGTTTCTTTTCGGGGACAGGGGCTGGCACTGAAGCTTTCTTT | CASSFFSGTGAGTEAFF
14 | NA | TRBJ1-6 | NA | TRBV6-6 | TGTGCCAGCAGTTCCCCGGGACAAAATTCACCCCTCCACTTT | CASSSPGQNSPLHF
15 | few | TRBJ1-3 | NA | TRBV5-5 | TGTGCCAGCAGCCCCGATACAGGGTCTGGAAACACCATATATTTT | CASSPDTGSGNTIYF
15 | NA | TRBJ1-2 | TRBD1 | TRBV4-3 | TGCGCCAGCAGCCAAGATTCAGGGGGCAACTATGGCTACACCTTC | CASSQDSGGNYGYTF
18 | NA | TRBJ1-2 | NA | TRBV27 | TGTGCCAGCAGTTTTTTTTCGGGGTGGCAGGTCGGGCACTATGGCTACACCTTC | CASSFFSGWQVGHYGYTF
12 | NA | TRBJ2-7 | NA | TRBV7-9 | TGTGCCAGCAGCTCCAACATCTACGAGCAGTACTTC | CASSSNIYEQYF
15 | NA | TRBJ1-5 | NA | TRBV28 | TGTGCCAGCAGTCCAGGGGTCAGGGACAATCAGCCCCAGCATTTT | CASSPGVRDNQPQHF
15 | NA | TRBJ2-1 | TRBD2 | TRBV7-3 | TGTGCCAGCAGCTTAATCCTAGCGGGGGTGAATGAGCAGTTCTTC | CASSLILAGVNEQFF
14 | NA | TRBJ1-1 | NA | TRBV6-5 | TGTGCCAGCAGGGTGACGGACATGAACACTGAAGCTTTCTTT | CASRVTDMNTEAFF
14 | once | TRBJ1-2 | TRBD1 | TRBV2 | TGTGCCAGCAGTGAAGCGACAGGGGGTTCTGGCTACACCTTC | CASSEATGGSGYTF
14 | NA | TRBJ2-1 | NA | TRBV7-2 | TGTGCCAGCAGCTCAAACTACGTATCCAATGAGCAGTTCTTC | CASSSNYVSNEQFF
14 | NA | TRBJ1-2 | NA | TRBV30 | TGTGCCTGGAGTGTTGGAGGGAACAACTATGGCTACACCTTC | CAWSVGGNNYGYTF
13 | NA | TRBJ2-5 | TRBD2 | TRBV6-5 | TGTGCCAGCAGTTCGGGGGGGCGGGAGACCCAGTACTTC | CASSSGGRETQYF
14 | NA | TRBJ2-7 | NA | TRBV3-1/TRBV3-2 | TGTGCCAGCAGCCAAGTGGGGGGAAGCTACGAGCAGTACTTC | CASSQVGGSYEQYF
13 | NA | TRBJ2-2 | NA | TRBV7-8 | TGTGCCAGCAGCTTGGACTTCGACGGGGAGCTGTTTTTT | CASSLDFDGELFF
16 | NA | TRBJ1-2 | TRBD1 | TRBV4-3 | TGCGCCAGCAGCCAAGATCGGGGGCAGGGGGTAGATGGCTACACCTTC | CASSQDRGQGVDGYTF
16 | NA | TRBJ1-6 | TRBD1 | TRBV3-1/TRBV3-2 | TGTGCCAGCAGCGGGCCCGGGACAGGGTTCAATTCACCCCTCCACTTT | CASSGPGTGFNSPLHF
14 | NA | TRBJ1-6 | NA | TRBV5-1 | TGCGCCAGCAGCCCCGAGGCAGGGGTCTCACCCCTCCACTTT | CASSPEAGVSPLHF
15 | few | TRBJ2-3 | TRBD1 | TRBV5-6 | TGTGCCAGCAGCTCTACTTGGGACAGGGCGGATACGCAGTATTTT | CASSSTWDRADTQYF